This TCR beta chain appears in the sequencing data of a study of OX40 agonist ivuxolimab in advanced cancers. Study-wide background: Patients with prior anti-PD-1, anti-PD-L1 or anti-CTLA-4 therapy were eligible; 40% to 45% had some.

With autoimmune disease history or systemic immunosuppression, patients were excluded. Trimming stripped 1 base from V and 7 bases from J, with 14 bases between. The germline V gene encodes CDR1 SGHDT and CDR2 YYEEEE. This CDR3 has 15 amino acids. The data were produced by immunoSEQ multiplex PCR, yet TCRdb's version contains in-frame clones alone and is incomplete. The table has tens of thousands of clones, approximately 80% seen once; the top ten hold more than 1.5%. This clone was observed a handful of times. This receptor was identified in an adult with an advanced solid tumor such as melanoma, head and neck, liver or kidney cancer. The gene calls are TRBV5-6 and TRBJ2-2, with no clear D. The sample consisted of CD4+ or CD8+ T cells sorted from blood, taken in a trial of the OX40 agonist ivuxolimab. The CDR3 nucleotides are TGTGCCAGCAGCTTGAGGAGTCTCCAGCTCGGGGAGCTGTTTTTT. Amino acids: CASSLRSLQLGELFF. The entire variable domain, with the rest obtained from reference TRBV5-6 and TRBJ2-2, is as follows: DAGVTQSPTHLIKTRGQQVTLRCSPKSGHDTVSWYQQALGQGPQFIFQYYEEEERQRGNFPDRFSGHQFPNYSSELNVNALLLGDSALYLCASSLRSLQLGELFFGEGSRLTVL.